The 22 T cell receptor beta chains presented below share a single source sample, sequenced in a study of vaccination and CD4 T cells after COVID-19. TCRdb re-called the PCR reads through MiXCR, storing one row per CDR3 protein. The table includes 12,000 to 15,000 distinct CDR3 sequences, roughly 71% detected once. The material was CD4+ T cells from blood, obtained after SARS-CoV-2 vaccination. The source of these receptors is a human donor who had recovered from COVID-19.

The chain has TRBV19 and TRBJ2-7; 9 nucleotides match TRBD1. Unmatched junction bases numbered 6, after V lost 3 bases and J lost 3 bases. The CDR3 has 15 residues. CDR1 and CDR2 (germline): LNHDA, SQIVND (reference sequence). CDR3 sequence (DNA): TGTGCCAGTAGTATGACCGGGACAGGGATCTACGAGCAGTACTTC. This translates into CASSMTGTGIYEQYF.

This clonotype was found once. V usage is TRBV30 and J usage is TRBJ1-5, with 7 nucleotides matching TRBD1. Germline trimming cut 4 bases from V and 7 bases from J; bases unmatched to any gene: 7. CDR3 length equals 13 residues. Germline V gives CDR1 GTSNPN, CDR2 SVGIG (reference sequence). CDR3 sequence reads: CAWNDRDGQPQHF. In nucleotides, the CDR3 is TGTGCCTGGAACGACAGGGATGGGCAGCCCCAGCATTTT.

V and J are TRBV4-1 and TRBJ2-5; TRBD2 matches 11 bases. Germline loops: CDR1 MGHRA, CDR2 YSYEKL. The CDR3 covers 15 residues. J lost 8 bases, V lost 1 base, and 6 bases had no gene match. The CDR3 DNA reads as TGCGCCAGCAGCCAAGCGACTAGCGGGGCGATAACCCAGTACTTC. Translated: CASSQATSGAITQYF.

This rearrangement joins TRBV20-1 to TRBJ2-1, with 7 bases that match TRBD2. Germline CDR1 reads DFQATT; CDR2 reads SNEGSKA (reference sequence). This CDR3 region has 14 residues. Unmatched junction bases numbered 13, after V lost 4 bases and J lost 10 bases. The CDR3 protein is CSANTRREHREQFF. CDR3 in DNA: TGCAGTGCTAACACACGGCGGGAGCATCGGGAGCAGTTCTTC.

The chain carries TRBV7-2 and TRBJ2-7, with 14 nucleotides matching TRBD2. The CDR3 contains 16 residues. Germline V gives CDR1 SGHTA, CDR2 FQGNSA. The ends lost 5 bases at V and 4 bases at J; junction bases unmatched: 7. In nucleotides, the CDR3 is TGTGCCAGCAGCGAGGAGGGACTAGCGGGAGTTTACGAGCAGTACTTC. Translated, it gives CASSEEGLAGVYEQYF.

The genes are TRBV5-1 and TRBJ1-2; D possibly corresponds to TRBD1 (6 bases). The CDR3 spans 14 residues. V was shortened by 0 bases and J by 8 bases, with 14 bases between the two germline ends. CDR1 SGHRS and CDR2 YFSETQ come from the germline V gene. This CDR3 reads CASSLEQGYLGYTF. As DNA, the CDR3 is TGCGCCAGCAGCTTGGAACAGGGCTATCTAGGCTACACCTTC.

The chain couples TRBV28 to TRBJ1-5, with a possible D match to TRBD1 (6 bases). Germline V gives CDR1 MDHEN, CDR2 SYDVKM. V was clipped by 6 bases and J by 0 bases, with 15 bases between them. The CDR3 covers 16 residues. The CDR3 DNA is TGTGCCAGCAGACAGGGACGGTACTATAGCAATCAGCCCCAGCATTTT. It specifies CASRQGRYYSNQPQHF.

The V call is TRBV27, the J call TRBJ1-2; 9 bases are shared with TRBD1. Trimming cost V 0 bases and J 5 bases; bases outside gene matches: 1. The germline V gene has CDR1 MNHEY and CDR2 SMNVEV (reference sequence). The CDR3 extends over 14 amino acids. CDR3 DNA sequence: TGTGCCAGCAGTTTATCGGGACAGGGATATGGCTACACCTTC. It specifies CASSLSGQGYGYTF.

J is TRBJ1-2 and V is TRBV7-8, with 9 bases fitting TRBD1. The germline V gene has CDR1 SGHVS and CDR2 FQNEAQ. CDR3 size: 14 residues. Losses at the gene ends were 5 bases for V and 8 bases for J; bases not matched to a gene: 9. The CDR3 loop is CASSPNRGPRGYTF. Here the CDR3 DNA reads TGTGCCAGCAGCCCGAACAGGGGGCCGAGGGGCTACACCTTC. The full variable domain, its missing parts supplied by reference TRBV7-8 and TRBJ1-2, is GAGVSQSPRYKVAKRGQDVALRCDPISGHVSLFWYQQALGQGPEFLTYFQNEAQLDKSGLPSDRFFAERPEGSVSTLKIQRTQQEDSAVYLCASSPNRGPRGYTFGSGTRLTVV.

V gene TRBV28 combines with J gene TRBJ2-5; D not resolved. The V gene's germline CDR1 is MDHEN and CDR2 SYDVKM. With 8 bases removed from V and 5 bases from J, the gap between germline ends came to 12 bases. The CDR3 totals 12 residues. The CDR3 region is CASGVGRETQYF. In DNA, the CDR3 is TGTGCCAGCGGTGTCGGACGGGAGACCCAGTACTTC.

The gene calls are TRBV20-1 and TRBJ2-1; 13 positions agree with TRBD2. With 5 bases clipped from V and 8 bases from J, the junction kept 3 bases outside the gene matches. Germline-derived CDR1 and CDR2 are DFQATT and SNEGSKA (reference sequence). This CDR3 is built from 13 residues. The CDR3 nucleotides are TGCAGTGCTTCGGGACTAGCGGGACATGAGCAGTTCTTC. This translates into CSASGLAGHEQFF.

A few counts support this clonotype. This chain links TRBV7-9 with TRBJ1-2, with a tentative D call TRBD1 (5 bases). This CDR3 has 15 residues. From germline, CDR1 is SEHNR and CDR2 FQNEAQ (reference sequence). Trimming pared 1 base from V and 8 bases from J, leaving 17 bases between. DNA of the CDR3: TGTGCCAGCAGCTTAGAGAGCACAGGCAGAGAGGGCTACACCTTC. The encoded protein is CASSLESTGREGYTF.

The DNA of the CDR3 is TGCAGTGCTAGTTTTAGCGGGGGGTACAATGAGCAGTTCTTC. It codes for CSASFSGGYNEQFF. The rearrangement uses TRBV20-1 and TRBJ2-1, with 10 bases lining up with TRBD2. The CDR3 is made up of 14 amino acids. The J segment lost 4 bases and the V segment lost 3 bases, leaving 3 bases of the junction unmatched. Germline V gene data show CDR1 as DFQATT and CDR2 as SNEGSKA (reference sequence).

The chain is built from TRBV6-1 and TRBJ1-1; D ambiguous. V was pared by 9 bases and J by 5 bases, with 22 bases between. This CDR3 comprises 15 residues. From germline, CDR1 is MNHNS and CDR2 SASEGT. The CDR3 region is CASKRTYSLETEAFF. In nucleotides, the CDR3 is TGTGCCAGTAAGAGGACGTATTCGTTGGAGACTGAAGCTTTCTTT.

The chain joins TRBV7-3 to TRBJ1-6, with D tentatively TRBD1 (5 bases). The CDR3 consists of 14 residues. In germline, CDR1 is SGHTA, CDR2 FQGTGA. Deletions cut 0 bases from V and 6 bases from J, with 6 bases between. CDR3 in amino acids: CASSLTGTNSPLHF. The CDR3 nucleotides are TGTGCCAGCAGCTTAACGGGGACTAATTCACCCCTCCACTTT. Supplemented by reference TRBV7-3 and TRBJ1-6, the full variable domain reads GAGVSQTPSNKVTEKGKYVELRCDPISGHTALYWYRQSLGQGPEFLIYFQGTGAADDSGLPNDRFFAVRPEGSVSTLKIQRTERGDSAVYLCASSLTGTNSPLHFGNGTRLTVT.

This sequence joins TRBV6-2 or TRBV6-3 and TRBJ1-6; TRBD1 aligns across 10 bases. The trim removed 1 base at V and 8 bases at J, leaving 2 bases unmatched. In germline, CDR1 is MNHEY, CDR2 SVGEGT. This CDR3 contains 15 residues. The CDR3 DNA sequence: TGTGCCAGCAGTTACTACGGACAGGGGGATTCACCCCTCCACTTT. This translates into CASSYYGQGDSPLHF.

The chain couples TRBV12-3 or TRBV12-4 to TRBJ1-1, with D uncertain. Trimming stripped 6 bases from V and 4 bases from J, with 18 bases between. The CDR3 runs to 15 residues. CDR3 region: CASRSGGLMATEAFF. The CDR3 nucleotides read TGTGCCAGCAGGTCGGGAGGGCTGATGGCCACTGAAGCTTTCTTT.

V and J are TRBV7-2 and TRBJ2-1, with TRBD2 identical over 10 bases. CDR1 SGHTA and CDR2 FQGNSA come from the germline V gene. J gave up 3 bases and V 1 base, and 3 bases lay outside the gene matches. The CDR3 contains 16 residues. CDR3 sequence (DNA): TGTGCCAGCAGCTTAGTTCCTAGCGGGAGCTACAATGAGCAGTTCTTC. This gives the protein CASSLVPSGSYNEQFF.

CDR3 residues: CASSPDRGTGNTIYF. Written as DNA, the CDR3 is TGTGCCAGCAGTCCCGACAGGGGAACTGGAAACACCATATATTTT. The J gene is TRBJ1-3, the V gene TRBV4-2; 8 bases are shared with TRBD1. The J segment lost 2 bases and the V segment lost 6 bases, leaving 6 bases of the junction unmatched. From germline, CDR1 is LGHNA and CDR2 YNFKEQ. CDR3 length: 15 amino acids.

The chain is built from TRBV5-4 and TRBJ1-2; TRBD1 might be the D (5 bases). Germline V gives CDR1 SGHNT, CDR2 YYREEE (reference sequence). The CDR3 length is 14 residues. V gave up 4 bases and J gave up 3 bases, with 13 bases separating them. Written as DNA, the CDR3 is TGTGCCAGCAGCCAAAGGGGACGGGACTATGGCTACACCTTC. Translated: CASSQRGRDYGYTF.

Points on this clonotype: An end of the junction does not agree with germline; a read error may underlie this. The chain links TRBV20-1 to TRBJ2-5; the D gene is possibly TRBD2 (6 bases). This CDR3 has 12 amino acids. Germline loops: CDR1 DFQATT, CDR2 SNEGSKA (reference sequence). The CDR3 loop is CNAMRGSETQYF. For the CDR3, the DNA is TGCAATGCTATGCGGGGTTCAGAGACCCAGTACTTC.

V gene TRBV28 combines with J gene TRBJ2-2, with 7 bases aligning to TRBD2. V gave up 7 bases and J gave up 7 bases; unmatched junction bases: 12. There are 15 residues in the CDR3. In germline, CDR1 is MDHEN, CDR2 SYDVKM. The CDR3 region has the DNA TGTGCCAGCACCCCATCTCGGGGGGAGGTCGGGGAGCTGTTTTTT. It codes for CASTPSRGEVGELFF.